This T cell receptor (beta chain) is drawn from a study of blood T cell repertoires in COVID-19. The overall study: COVID-19 samples, acute and convalescent, were from the United States, Italy and Spain. In each case, the material was cDNA or gDNA derived from T cells, B-cell-depleted T cells, or PBMCs.

As processed by the authors: Researchers report that nucleated cell counts were estimated from reference gene primer amplification. Profiled with immunoSEQ multiplex PCR; TCRdb holds only in-frame clones, not every one. V, J and clone size are taken as reported in that table, and D and trimming were inferred from the DNA itself. Of a few hundred thousand clones listed, about 88% were seen once; the top ten hold about 7.1%. The TCR sequence derives from a woman aged 70 to 79 with active or convalescent COVID-19. The material sequenced was peripheral blood.

The CDR3 loop is CASSHPSGGADTQYF. CDR3 nucleotide sequence: TGTGCCAGCAGCCATCCTAGCGGGGGGGCGGATACGCAGTATTTT. The V call is TRBV4-2, the J call TRBJ2-3, with TRBD2 identical over 12 bases. This CDR3 spans 15 amino acids. Germline values: CDR1 LGHNA, CDR2 YNFKEQ. The V segment lost 3 bases and the J segment 6 bases; nucleotides outside the gene matches: 4.